These 29 T cell receptor beta chains were all obtained from the same sample, sequenced in a study of cytomegalovirus exposure and HLA in healthy donors. The PCR made use of 60 Vbeta and 13 Jbeta primers. The protocol was immunoSEQ multiplex PCR, while the TCRdb copy is restricted to in-frame clones and leaves out a portion. The sample includes about 130,000 clones, 65% to 85% of them seen just once. Sample: PBMCs. The receptors originated from a young man in good health and CMV-seronegative.

J is TRBJ1-5 and V is TRBV6-5, with D possibly matching TRBD1 (6 bases). The germline gives CDR1 MNHEY, CDR2 SVGAGI. V gave up 8 bases and J gave up 7 bases, with 18 bases separating them. The CDR3 totals 14 residues. The CDR3: CASGFGGRGQPQHF. Here the CDR3 DNA reads TGTGCCAGCGGGTTCGGGGGGCGAGGGCAGCCCCAGCATTTT.

The chain is built from TRBV9 and TRBJ2-2, with 8 bases matching TRBD1. CDR1 SGDLS and CDR2 YYNGEE come from the germline V gene. Trimming removed 6 bases from V and 7 bases from J; junction bases left unmatched: 17. The CDR3 covers 17 residues. The CDR3 sequence: CASKSERQGAGGGELFF. The CDR3, as DNA: TGTGCCAGCAAATCCGAGAGGCAGGGGGCAGGAGGCGGGGAGCTGTTTTTT.

CDR3 sequence: CASSSLLGASSNTEAFF. The CDR3 coding sequence is TGTGCCAGTAGTAGCCTCTTAGGGGCCTCCTCGAACACTGAAGCTTTCTTT. The V and J genes are TRBV19 and TRBJ1-1, with D maybe TRBD1 (5 bases). The V gene lost 4 bases and the J gene lost 1 base, with 19 bases spanning the gap. The CDR3 runs to 17 residues. From germline, CDR1 is LNHDA and CDR2 SQIVND (reference sequence).

This sequence joins TRBV7-9 and TRBJ2-7, with 11 bases matching TRBD2. After removal of 1 base from V and 6 bases from J, the junction contained 5 bases not matched to a gene. This CDR3 is built from 15 residues. Germline lookup yields CDR1 SEHNR and CDR2 FQNEAQ (reference sequence). CDR3 nucleotide sequence: TGTGCCAGCAGCTTAGTAGCGGGGGGGCTTCGCGAGCAGTACTTC. Translation: CASSLVAGGLREQYF.

This chain links TRBV5-1 with TRBJ1-1; TRBD1 might be the D (5 bases). The CDR3 consists of 13 residues. Per germline, CDR1 SGHRS and CDR2 YFSETQ. V shed 5 bases and J shed 2 bases, with 10 bases lying between them. Here the CDR3 reads CASRAGINTEAFF. The CDR3 coding sequence is TGCGCCAGCAGGGCAGGGATCAACACTGAAGCTTTCTTT.

By sample fraction, this clone is medium-sized (0.01 to 0.1%). The chain has TRBV21-1 and TRBJ1-1; the D call of TRBD1 is as the table states it, not checked on the DNA. TRBV21-1 is an annotated pseudogene. The CDR3 runs 15 residues. The CDR3 bases are TGTGCCAGCAGCACCCGACAGCGAAAGAACACTGAAGCTTTCTTT. Encoded protein: CASSTRQRKNTEAFF.

This chain links TRBV7-2 with TRBJ2-5; 9 bases agree with TRBD2. Trimming cost V 11 bases and J 2 bases; bases outside gene matches: 6. The CDR3 length is 13 residues. Germline CDR1 SGHTA, CDR2 FQGNSA. CDR3 in amino acids: CAGGLARQETQYF. The CDR3 DNA is TGTGCCGGAGGACTAGCGCGACAAGAGACCCAGTACTTC.

V usage is TRBV19 and J usage is TRBJ2-1; maybe TRBD1 (5 bases). CDR1 and CDR2 (germline): LNHDA, SQIVND (reference sequence). The CDR3 totals 14 residues. V was clipped by 2 bases and J by 4 bases, with 9 bases between them. CDR3 region: CASSIQGLYNEQFF. CDR3 nucleotides: TGTGCCAGTAGTATACAGGGCCTTTACAATGAGCAGTTCTTC.

This chain joins TRBV5-8 and TRBJ2-7; the D is unclear. Germline V gene sequence: CDR1 SGHTS, CDR2 YDEGEE. CDR3 length: 13 residues. The V end was cut by 0 bases, the J end by 2 bases, with 6 bases between. The CDR3 sequence: CASSLGFTYEQYF. As DNA, the CDR3 is TGTGCCAGCAGCTTGGGTTTCACCTACGAGCAGTACTTC.

The gene calls are TRBV6-5 and TRBJ2-7; perhaps TRBD1 as D (6 bases). The CDR3 has 15 amino acids. The germline V gene encodes CDR1 MNHEY and CDR2 SVGAGI. V was trimmed by 0 bases and J by 2 bases, leaving 11 bases between them. The CDR3 region is CASSYSTGTTYEQYF. In DNA form, the CDR3 reads TGTGCCAGCAGTTACTCGACAGGTACCACCTACGAGCAGTACTTC.

The rearrangement joins TRBV10-3 to TRBJ2-6; 7 positions agree with TRBD1. J was trimmed by 0 bases and V by 4 bases; bases with no gene match: 9. The CDR3 is 18 residues long. Germline CDR1 is ENHRY and CDR2 is SYGVKD. CDR3 DNA: TGTGCCATCAGTGCAGGGAAGGGGGCAGCCTCTGGGGCCAACGTCCTGACTTTC. Its protein product is CAISAGKGAASGANVLTF.

The V and J genes are TRBV7-2 and TRBJ1-1; TRBD1 matches 9 bases. CDR1 SGHTA and CDR2 FQGNSA come from the germline V gene. Trimming took 2 bases from V and 4 from J; bases not matched to a gene: 5. The CDR3 has 15 residues. The CDR3 sequence: CASSLRRTGATEAFF. Written as DNA, the CDR3 is TGTGCCAGCAGCTTAAGGAGGACAGGGGCCACTGAAGCTTTCTTT.

The chain combines TRBV7-6 with TRBJ2-2, with TRBD2 matching over 7 bases. V lost 1 base to trimming and J lost 1 base; unmatched junction nucleotides: 3. Germline V lookup: CDR1 SGHVS, CDR2 FNYEAQ. This CDR3 contains 16 residues. The chain's CDR3 is CASSLEGGRNTGELFF. The CDR3 nucleotides read TGTGCCAGCAGCTTAGAGGGCGGGAGGAACACCGGGGAGCTGTTTTTT.

V is TRBV27 and J is TRBJ1-4; 9 bases align to TRBD1. CDR1 and CDR2 (germline): MNHEY, SMNVEV (reference sequence). The CDR3 has 12 amino acids. V lost 5 bases, J lost 10 bases, and 2 bases stayed unmatched. CDR3 DNA: TGTGCCAGCAGTCCGGACAGGGGAAAACTGTTTTTT. This gives the protein CASSPDRGKLFF.

This chain joins TRBV6-6 and TRBJ2-2, with 9 bases identical to TRBD2. The germline CDR1 and CDR2 sequences are MNHNY and SVGAGI (reference sequence). V was pared by 6 bases and J by 6 bases, with 5 bases of the junction left unmatched. This CDR3 has 14 residues. The CDR3 loop is CASSGTSYSGELFF. The CDR3 DNA is TGTGCCAGCAGCGGGACTAGCTATTCCGGGGAGCTGTTTTTT.

V usage is TRBV7-6 and J usage is TRBJ1-1; D is unresolved. This CDR3 comprises 14 residues. CDR1 and CDR2 from the germline V gene are SGHVS and FNYEAQ. Trimming removed 1 base at V and 3 bases at J, with 9 bases between. The chain's CDR3 is CASSLEPSDTEAFF. CDR3 DNA: TGTGCCAGCAGCTTAGAACCGTCGGACACTGAAGCTTTCTTT.

The CDR3 protein is CASSRRDRVDEQYF. As DNA, the CDR3 is TGTGCCAGCAGTCGCCGGGACAGGGTCGACGAGCAGTACTTC. The chain has TRBV11-3 and TRBJ2-7, with 9 positions matching TRBD1. J was trimmed by 5 bases and V by 6 bases; bases with no gene match: 8. Germline V gene data show CDR1 as SGHNT and CDR2 as YENEEA. This CDR3 has 14 residues.

The chain links TRBV5-1 to TRBJ2-5, with D possibly TRBD2 on 7 matching bases. This CDR3 spans 12 amino acids. CDR1 SGHRS and CDR2 YFSETQ come from the germline V gene. Trimming took off 0 bases at V and 13 bases at J, with 13 bases between the two ends. The CDR3 DNA reads as TGCGCCAGCAGCTTGGAAGGGGGGGTGCCGTACTTC. Translated, it gives CASSLEGGVPYF.

The rearrangement links TRBV15 to TRBJ2-7; tentative D call: TRBD2 (6 bases). The CDR3 consists of 14 residues. Trimming left V 4 bases short and J 2 bases short, with 12 bases between. Per germline, CDR1 LNHNV and CDR2 YYDKDF (reference sequence). The CDR3 sequence is CATSTGLSTYEQYF. The DNA for the CDR3 is TGTGCCACCAGCACCGGACTAAGTACCTACGAGCAGTACTTC.

The J gene is TRBJ2-7, the V gene TRBV28, with 10 positions matching TRBD2. The CDR3 contains 20 residues. Germline CDR1 MDHEN, CDR2 SYDVKM. Germline trimming cut 2 bases from V and 5 bases from J; bases unmatched to any gene: 21. The CDR3 coding sequence is TGTGCCAGCAGTTTAGTTGTAGGCAGGGGGCGGTCTAGCGGGGGACACGAGCAGTACTTC. Amino acids: CASSLVVGRGRSSGGHEQYF.

This rearrangement joins TRBV4-2 to TRBJ2-3; D possibly corresponds to TRBD1 (6 bases). V was clipped by 0 bases and J by 1 base, with 14 bases between them. Germline V gives CDR1 LGHNA, CDR2 YNFKEQ. The CDR3 has 17 amino acids. CDR3 region: CASSQDRTEYGTDTQYF. In DNA form, the CDR3 reads TGTGCCAGCAGCCAAGACAGGACAGAGTACGGCACAGATACGCAGTATTTT.

This clone was observed a handful of times. V usage is TRBV30 and J usage is TRBJ2-5, with D perhaps TRBD2 (5 bases). The V gene's germline CDR1 is GTSNPN and CDR2 SVGIG (reference sequence). V lost 2 bases and J 5 bases, leaving 9 bases between the germline ends. This CDR3 has 12 amino acids. CDR3 DNA: TGTGCCTGGAGTAGGCGAGGGGAGACCCAGTACTTC. Translation gives CAWSRRGETQYF.

The rearrangement joins TRBV18 to TRBJ1-5; no clear D gene. Germline loops: CDR1 KGHSH, CDR2 LQKENI. V lost 2 bases, J lost 7 bases, and 6 bases lay in between. CDR3 length: 12 residues. The CDR3 spells CASSPGGQPQHF. The DNA of the CDR3 is TGTGCCAGCTCACCAGGAGGGCAGCCCCAGCATTTT.

The V and J genes are TRBV6-5 and TRBJ2-5, with 7 positions matching TRBD1. The CDR3 extends over 12 amino acids. Trimming cost V 7 bases and J 5 bases; bases outside gene matches: 4. Germline loops: CDR1 MNHEY, CDR2 SVGAGI. CDR3 loop: CASTEQGETQYF. For the CDR3, the DNA is TGTGCCAGCACCGAACAGGGGGAGACCCAGTACTTC.

This chain connects TRBV7-9 to TRBJ1-2; 10 bases match TRBD1. The V gene's germline CDR1 is SEHNR and CDR2 FQNEAQ (reference sequence). The length of the CDR3 is 15 residues. The V gene end was trimmed by 6 bases and the J gene end by 5 bases; junction bases not matched to a gene: 9. The CDR3 DNA sequence: TGTGCCAGCAGTCAGACAGGGGGCAGACTATATGGCTACACCTTC. It specifies CASSQTGGRLYGYTF.

The chain uses TRBV6-5 and TRBJ2-7; 11 nucleotides line up with TRBD2. The ends lost 6 bases at V and 3 bases at J; junction bases unmatched: 7. The CDR3 covers 15 residues. The germline V gene has CDR1 MNHEY and CDR2 SVGAGI. As DNA, the CDR3 is TGTGCCAGCAGCCTGACTAGCGGGGACCACTACGAGCAGTACTTC. Protein: CASSLTSGDHYEQYF.

This chain links TRBV6-1 with TRBJ1-3, with TRBD1 identical over 7 bases. Germline V lookup: CDR1 MNHNS, CDR2 SASEGT. This CDR3 has 18 residues. With V trimmed by 4 bases and J by 3 bases, 15 bases remained unmatched. Here the CDR3 DNA reads TGTGCCAGCAGTGCCCGTTCCTCCGGGACAGTCTTTGGAAACACCATATATTTT. Protein: CASSARSSGTVFGNTIYF.

Only a few counts were recorded for this clone. J is TRBJ1-6 and V is TRBV11-2; a weak D match, TRBD1 (6 bases). Germline V gene data show CDR1 as SGHAT and CDR2 as FQNNGV. The CDR3 is 17 residues long. Trimming took 1 base from V and 4 from J, leaving 14 bases between them. CDR3 sequence: CASSLGPTGGYNSPLHF. As DNA, the CDR3 is TGTGCCAGCAGCTTAGGCCCGACAGGAGGATATAATTCACCCCTCCACTTT.

V usage is TRBV4-2 and J usage is TRBJ2-1; 11 bases are shared with TRBD2. J gave up 4 bases and V 3 bases, and 5 bases lay outside the gene matches. Germline CDR1 and CDR2: LGHNA and YNFKEQ. The CDR3 consists of 16 residues. The chain's CDR3 is CASSQVTSGAYNEQFF. The CDR3 nucleotides read TGTGCCAGCAGCCAGGTGACTAGCGGGGCTTACAATGAGCAGTTCTTC.